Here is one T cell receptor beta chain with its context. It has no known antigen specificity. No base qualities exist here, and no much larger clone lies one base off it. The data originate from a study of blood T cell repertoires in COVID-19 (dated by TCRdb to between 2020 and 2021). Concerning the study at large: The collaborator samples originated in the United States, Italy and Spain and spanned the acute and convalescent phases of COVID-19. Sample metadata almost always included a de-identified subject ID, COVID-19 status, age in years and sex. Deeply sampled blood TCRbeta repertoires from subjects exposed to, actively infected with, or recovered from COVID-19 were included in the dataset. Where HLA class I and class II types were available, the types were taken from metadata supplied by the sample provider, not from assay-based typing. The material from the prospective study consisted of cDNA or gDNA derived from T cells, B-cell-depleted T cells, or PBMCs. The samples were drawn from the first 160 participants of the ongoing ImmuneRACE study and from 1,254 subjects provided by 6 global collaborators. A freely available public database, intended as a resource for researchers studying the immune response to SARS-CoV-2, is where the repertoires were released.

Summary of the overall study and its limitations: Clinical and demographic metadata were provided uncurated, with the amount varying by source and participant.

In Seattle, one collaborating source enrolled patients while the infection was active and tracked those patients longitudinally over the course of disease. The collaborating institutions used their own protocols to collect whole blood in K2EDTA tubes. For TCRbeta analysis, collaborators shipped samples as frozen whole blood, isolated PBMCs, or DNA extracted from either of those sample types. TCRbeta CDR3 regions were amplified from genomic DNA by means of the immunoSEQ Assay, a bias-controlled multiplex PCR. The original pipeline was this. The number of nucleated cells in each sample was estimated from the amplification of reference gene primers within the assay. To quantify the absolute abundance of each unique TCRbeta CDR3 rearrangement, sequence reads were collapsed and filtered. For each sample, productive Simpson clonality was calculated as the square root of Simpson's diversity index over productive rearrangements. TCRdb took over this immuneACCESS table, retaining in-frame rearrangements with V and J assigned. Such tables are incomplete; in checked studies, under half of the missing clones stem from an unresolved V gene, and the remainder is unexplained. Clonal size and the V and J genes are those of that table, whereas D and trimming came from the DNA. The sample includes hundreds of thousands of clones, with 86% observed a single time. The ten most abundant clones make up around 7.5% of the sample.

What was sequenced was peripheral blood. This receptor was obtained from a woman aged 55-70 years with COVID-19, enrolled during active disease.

The encoded CDR3 is CASSFGTSGFGETQYF. The nucleotides read TGTGCCAGTAGTTTCGGGACTAGCGGGTTTGGGGAGACCCAGTACTTC. Recombination connected TRBV19 to TRBJ2-5; 12 of the junction bases match TRBD2. For this chain, trimming is 5 bases at the V end and 5 bases at the J end, and the number of junction bases without a gene match is 9. From cysteine to phenylalanine, the CDR3 is 16 amino acids long. Only CDR3 DNA is held: 48 bases, read in frame from base 1. The germline V gene (reference sequence) yields LNHDA for CDR1 and SQIVND for CDR2.